Below, 25 T cell receptor beta chains from the same sample are listed, as sequenced in a study of PD-L1 blockade in urothelial cancer. This table comes from immunoSEQ multiplex PCR, and its TCRdb copy is limited to in-frame clones, with some not included. The repertoire has 75,000 to 95,000 clones, more than 85% of them found once; the top ten carry roughly 0.8%. Time point given: peripheral blood 6 weeks after treatment start. The starting material was PBMCs, obtained around atezolizumab (anti-PD-L1) treatment. These receptors came from a woman aged 80 or over with urothelial cancer.

This chain connects TRBV2 to TRBJ2-5; D not resolved. Trimming stripped 8 bases from V and 2 bases from J, with 15 bases between. The V gene's germline CDR1 is SNHLY and CDR2 FYNNEI. This CDR3 is 14 amino acids long. CDR3 nucleotides: TGTGCCAGCGCCGATCGCAGAAGACAAGAGACCCAGTACTTC. Protein product: CASADRRRQETQYF.

This chain uses TRBV5-4 with TRBJ2-2; TRBD2 might be the D (6 bases). Germline CDR1 is SGHNT and CDR2 is YYREEE (reference sequence). The CDR3 has 15 residues. The V end was cut by 3 bases, the J end by 4 bases, with 13 bases between. This chain's CDR3 is CASSSPRETTGELFF. CDR3 nucleotide sequence: TGTGCCAGCAGCTCCCCTCGGGAGACCACCGGGGAGCTGTTTTTT.

This rearrangement joins TRBV9 to TRBJ2-2; 7 nucleotides match TRBD2. Germline lookup yields CDR1 SGDLS and CDR2 YYNGEE. This CDR3 spans 14 amino acids. V shed 9 bases, J shed 3 bases, and the junction held 8 bases outside the gene matches. The CDR3 bases are TGTGCCACCTCCCAGCTAGCGGACACCGGGGAGCTGTTTTTT. This gives the protein CATSQLADTGELFF.

V is TRBV6-6 and J is TRBJ2-7; the match to TRBD1 covers 7 bases. Germline V lookup: CDR1 MNHNY, CDR2 SVGAGI (reference sequence). There are 15 residues in the CDR3. J gave up 6 bases and V 2 bases, and 10 bases lay outside the gene matches. This CDR3 is CASSYPTGAEGEQYF. Written as DNA, the CDR3 is TGTGCCAGCAGTTACCCTACAGGGGCAGAGGGCGAGCAGTACTTC.

The rearrangement links TRBV28 to TRBJ1-3; D ambiguous. Deletions cut 1 base from V and 1 base from J, with 14 bases between. Looked up from germline, CDR1 is MDHEN and CDR2 is SYDVKM. The CDR3 covers 17 residues. The CDR3, as DNA: TGTGCCAGCAGTTTATCGGGATGGCCCTCTTCTGGAAACACCATATATTTT. This translates into CASSLSGWPSSGNTIYF.

This chain links TRBV15 with TRBJ1-2; D call uncertain. The CDR3 is 14 amino acids. Trimming shortened V by 0 bases and J by 8 bases, and 13 bases separated the two germline ends. Per the germline V gene, CDR1 is LNHNV and CDR2 is YYDKDF (reference sequence). Here the CDR3 reads CATSRDYSPQGYTF. The CDR3 DNA reads as TGTGCCACCAGCAGAGATTACAGCCCGCAGGGCTACACCTTC. Based on the CDR3 plus reference TRBV15 and TRBJ1-2, the full variable domain is DAMVIQNPRYQVTQFGKPVTLSCSQTLNHNVMYWYQQKSSQAPKLLFHYYDKDFNNEADTPDNFQSRRPNTSFCFLDIRSPGLGDTAMYLCATSRDYSPQGYTFGSGTRLTVV.

The chain has TRBV18 and TRBJ2-1; 9 bases map to TRBD1. From germline, CDR1 is KGHSH and CDR2 LQKENI. CDR3 length: 14 residues. V was clipped by 3 bases and J by 6 bases; unmatched bases: 3. The CDR3 DNA follows: TGTGCCAGCTCACCCGGGACAGGGTCCAATGAGCAGTTCTTC. This codes for CASSPGTGSNEQFF.

V gene TRBV20-1 combines with J gene TRBJ1-1; D unclear. This CDR3 contains 11 residues. With 0 bases removed from V and 8 bases from J, the gap between germline ends came to 7 bases. Germline V lookup: CDR1 DFQATT, CDR2 SNEGSKA (reference sequence). CDR3 loop: CSARDLAEAFF. In nucleotides, the CDR3 is TGCAGTGCTAGAGATTTAGCAGAAGCTTTCTTT.

The rearrangement uses TRBV28 and TRBJ2-5; tentatively, D is TRBD2 (6 bases). Germline CDR1 is MDHEN and CDR2 is SYDVKM. This CDR3 comprises 13 residues. V was clipped by 8 bases and J by 2 bases, with 12 bases between them. The CDR3 loop reads CASGSGEQETQYF. The CDR3 coding sequence is TGTGCCAGCGGATCGGGGGAACAAGAGACCCAGTACTTC.

This chain joins TRBV18 and TRBJ2-5; D is possibly TRBD1 (6 bases). V dropped 2 bases and J dropped 5 bases, with 12 bases sitting between them. CDR3 length equals 14 residues. Germline V CDR1 and CDR2: KGHSH, LQKENI. CDR3: CASSPTQGSETQYF. CDR3 sequence (DNA): TGTGCCAGCTCACCAACACAGGGTAGCGAGACCCAGTACTTC.

Only one count was recorded for this clone. This chain uses TRBV7-8 with TRBJ2-3, with D perhaps being TRBD1 or TRBD2 (7 bases each). Germline CDR1 and CDR2: SGHVS and FQNEAQ. Trimming took off 5 bases at V and 2 bases at J, with 17 bases between the two ends. The CDR3 covers 16 residues. For the CDR3, the DNA is TGTGCCAGCAGCATAGGGGGCGGACTAGACACAGATACGCAGTATTTT. Its protein product is CASSIGGGLDTDTQYF.

This clone was detected only once. The V gene is TRBV6-6, the J gene TRBJ2-3; D might be TRBD2 (7 bases). CDR3 length equals 15 residues. V lost 0 bases to trimming and J lost 3 bases, with 10 bases between them. In germline, CDR1 is MNHNY, CDR2 SVGAGI (reference sequence). CDR3 DNA sequence: TGTGCCAGCAGTTACTCGGGGAGGGGGACAGATACGCAGTATTTT. This sequence encodes CASSYSGRGTDTQYF.

This rearrangement joins TRBV2 to TRBJ1-1; possibly TRBD1 for D (5 bases). Germline lookup yields CDR1 SNHLY and CDR2 FYNNEI. The length of the CDR3 is 14 residues. V was shortened by 7 bases and J by 5 bases, with 17 bases between the two germline ends. The CDR3, as DNA: TGTGCCAGCACCCCCCGGAGGGCAGGGACTGAAGCTTTCTTT. Translating gives CASTPRRAGTEAFF.

This chain links TRBV5-1 with TRBJ2-1; TRBD2 matches 7 bases. J gave up 6 bases and V 2 bases, and 8 bases lay outside the gene matches. Germline CDR1 reads SGHRS; CDR2 reads YFSETQ. This CDR3 is 15 amino acids long. The CDR3 DNA is TGCGCCAGCAGCTTAAGGGCGGGAGACGTCAATGAGCAGTTCTTC. This codes for CASSLRAGDVNEQFF.

The chain couples TRBV9 to TRBJ1-2; D may be TRBD1 (6 bases). The CDR3 contains 15 residues. V was pared by 3 bases and J by 4 bases, with 16 bases between. Germline values: CDR1 SGDLS, CDR2 YYNGEE. CDR3 sequence reads: CASSGAGAGSYGYTF. CDR3 sequence (DNA): TGTGCCAGCAGCGGGGCGGGGGCCGGGTCCTATGGCTACACCTTC.

At least ten counts were recorded for this clone. The gene calls are TRBV30 and TRBJ2-1; 7 bases match TRBD2. V was pared by 0 bases and J by 7 bases, with 9 bases of the junction left unmatched. CDR1 and CDR2 (germline): GTSNPN, SVGIG (reference sequence). The CDR3 contains 15 residues. CDR3 loop: CAWSVRAGVINEQFF. DNA for the CDR3: TGTGCCTGGAGTGTAAGGGCGGGAGTTATTAATGAGCAGTTCTTC.

This chain links TRBV9 with TRBJ1-5; D ambiguous. The V gene lost 0 bases and the J gene lost 3 bases, with 10 bases spanning the gap. In germline, CDR1 is SGDLS, CDR2 YYNGEE. This CDR3 is 15 amino acids long. CDR3 in DNA: TGTGCCAGCAGCGTAGGCAGCGATATCAATCAGCCCCAGCATTTT. Translating gives CASSVGSDINQPQHF.

The chain is built from TRBV19 and TRBJ2-2; D is ambiguous. Germline lookup yields CDR1 LNHDA and CDR2 SQIVND (reference sequence). The CDR3 covers 13 residues. Trimming shortened V by 6 bases and J by 1 base, and 6 bases separated the two germline ends. The CDR3 bases are TGTGCCAGTAGCCAATGGAACACCGGGGAGCTGTTTTTT. Translating it yields CASSQWNTGELFF.

The V call is TRBV2, the J call TRBJ2-7, with 7 bases identical to TRBD2. CDR1 is SNHLY and CDR2 is FYNNEI in the germline V gene. V lost 2 bases to trimming and J lost 3 bases; unmatched junction nucleotides: 13. This CDR3 spans 17 amino acids. CDR3 DNA sequence: TGTGCCAGCAGTGAATACTCTTCGCGGCTAGCGGACTACGAGCAGTACTTC. Its protein is CASSEYSSRLADYEQYF.

The chain joins TRBV6-5 to TRBJ2-7; the D is unclear. V dropped 8 bases and J dropped 0 bases, with 14 bases sitting between them. This CDR3 region has 14 residues. The germline V gene has CDR1 MNHEY and CDR2 SVGAGI. The DNA of the CDR3 is TGTGCCAGCTCCCCCAGACTCAGCTCCTACGAGCAGTACTTC. It specifies CASSPRLSSYEQYF.

This rearrangement joins TRBV6-5 to TRBJ2-3, with 10 bases identical to TRBD2. The germline gives CDR1 MNHEY, CDR2 SVGAGI. The length of the CDR3 is 14 residues. After removal of 8 bases from V and 0 bases from J, the junction contained 2 bases not matched to a gene. The CDR3 DNA reads TGTGCCAGCGGGACTAGCGCCAGCACAGATACGCAGTATTTT. Translation gives CASGTSASTDTQYF.

This chain joins TRBV7-2 and TRBJ1-5, with D possibly matching TRBD1 (6 bases). V shed 5 bases and J shed 7 bases, with 18 bases lying between them. Germline V gives CDR1 SGHTA, CDR2 FQGNSA. CDR3 length: 15 residues. CDR3 residues: CASSHAPGGQQPQHF. The CDR3 DNA follows: TGTGCCAGCAGCCACGCCCCGGGGGGGCAACAGCCCCAGCATTTT.

V usage is TRBV9 and J usage is TRBJ2-2; D ambiguous. Per the germline V gene, CDR1 is SGDLS and CDR2 is YYNGEE. This CDR3 comprises 15 residues. The V gene lost 0 bases and the J gene lost 4 bases, with 10 bases spanning the gap. DNA of the CDR3: TGTGCCAGCAGCGTAGCAGCGATGGGCACCGGGGAGCTGTTTTTT. This gives the protein CASSVAAMGTGELFF.

The V gene is TRBV6-1, the J gene TRBJ1-2; D call uncertain. The CDR3 loop spans 11 amino acids. The germline V gene encodes CDR1 MNHNS and CDR2 SASEGT. V lost 5 bases to trimming and J lost 8 bases, with 9 bases between them. The CDR3 is CASSHNQGYTF. The CDR3 nucleotides read TGTGCCAGCAGTCACAACCAGGGCTACACCTTC.

V and J are TRBV5-1 and TRBJ2-1; 7 bases match TRBD2. This CDR3 contains 16 residues. The V gene's germline CDR1 is SGHRS and CDR2 YFSETQ. V shed 4 bases and J 5 bases; nucleotides not matched to a gene: 12. Here the CDR3 DNA reads TGCGCCAGCAGCAGAATGGAGTCTAGCGGAAACAATGAGCAGTTCTTC. Residues: CASSRMESSGNNEQFF. Full variable domain (missing parts from reference TRBV5-1 and TRBJ2-1): KAGVTQTPRYLIKTRGQQVTLSCSPISGHRSVSWYQQTPGQGLQFLFEYFSETQRNKGNFPGRFSGRQFSNSRSEMNVSTLELGDSALYLCASSRMESSGNNEQFFGPGTRLTVL.